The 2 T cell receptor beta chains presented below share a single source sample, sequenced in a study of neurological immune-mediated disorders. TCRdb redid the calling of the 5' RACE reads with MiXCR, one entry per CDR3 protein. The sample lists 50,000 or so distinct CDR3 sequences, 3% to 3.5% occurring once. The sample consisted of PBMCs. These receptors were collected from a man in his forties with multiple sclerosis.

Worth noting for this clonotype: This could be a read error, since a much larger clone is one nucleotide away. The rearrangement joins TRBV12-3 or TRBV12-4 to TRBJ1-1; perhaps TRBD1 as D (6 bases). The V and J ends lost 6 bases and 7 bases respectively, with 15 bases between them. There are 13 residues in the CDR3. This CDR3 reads CASRGSRGGEAFF. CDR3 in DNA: TGTGCCAGCAGGGGCAGCAGGGGAGGTGAAGCTTTCTTT.

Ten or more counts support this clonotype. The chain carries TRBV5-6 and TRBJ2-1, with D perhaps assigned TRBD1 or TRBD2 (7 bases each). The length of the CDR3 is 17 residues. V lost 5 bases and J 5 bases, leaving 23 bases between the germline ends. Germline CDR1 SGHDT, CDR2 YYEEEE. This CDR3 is CASSTGAGDSYHNEQFF. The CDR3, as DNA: TGTGCCAGCAGTACTGGGGCGGGGGACAGCTATCACAATGAGCAGTTCTTC.